These T cell receptor beta chains were read from a single sample in a study of control samples from healthy donors and cancer patients. TCRdb's copy holds only in-frame clones and misses some; the assay was immunoSEQ multiplex PCR. The sample consists of 120,000 or so clones, around 93% of them appearing once. Material: blood. The receptor set was obtained from a man younger than 35 in good health. CDR3s leave out the opening cysteine and the closing phenylalanine or tryptophan.

TRBJ2-1 TRBV19 ASRIGGTGNKNEQF
TRBJ2-7 TRBV4-1 ASSPQRTGSYEQY
TRBJ1-5 TRBV12-3/TRBV12-4 ASSLVQRQPQH
TRBJ2-1 TRBV6-4 ASSAQSNNEQF
TRBJ1-1 TRBV19 ATGSGGQPNTEAF
TRBJ1-2 TRBV27 ASSFLGAYGYT
TRBJ2-7 TRBV7-9 ASSPYGTVSEQY
TRBJ1-3 TRBV19 ASSMAGPGNTIY
TRBJ1-1 TRBV12-5 ASGLVQGAADTEAF
TRBJ2-3 TRBV7-9 ASSLGYWTSVTDTQY
TRBJ2-2 TRBV7-3 ASRSGTLNTGELF
TRBJ1-2 TRBV7-9 ASTGQAPLNYGYT
TRBJ1-1 TRBV5-4 ASSLEGARYTEAF